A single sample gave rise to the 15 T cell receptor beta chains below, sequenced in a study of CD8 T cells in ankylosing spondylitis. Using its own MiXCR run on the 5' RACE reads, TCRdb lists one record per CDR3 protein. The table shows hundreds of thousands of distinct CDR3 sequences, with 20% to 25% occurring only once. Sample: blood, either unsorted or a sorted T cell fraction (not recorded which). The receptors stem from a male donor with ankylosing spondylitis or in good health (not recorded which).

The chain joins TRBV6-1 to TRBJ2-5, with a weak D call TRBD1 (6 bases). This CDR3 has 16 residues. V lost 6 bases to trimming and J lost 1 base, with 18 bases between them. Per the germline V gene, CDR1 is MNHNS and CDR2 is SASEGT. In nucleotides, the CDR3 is TGTGCCAGCAGCAATCCCGACAGGAACATCCAAGAGACCCAGTACTTC. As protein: CASSNPDRNIQETQYF.

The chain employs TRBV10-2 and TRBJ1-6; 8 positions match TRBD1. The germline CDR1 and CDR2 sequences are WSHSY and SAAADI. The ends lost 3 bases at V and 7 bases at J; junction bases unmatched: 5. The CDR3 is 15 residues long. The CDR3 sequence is CASSEGGQANSPLHF. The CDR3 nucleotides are TGCGCCAGCAGTGAAGGGGGACAGGCCAATTCACCCCTCCACTTT.

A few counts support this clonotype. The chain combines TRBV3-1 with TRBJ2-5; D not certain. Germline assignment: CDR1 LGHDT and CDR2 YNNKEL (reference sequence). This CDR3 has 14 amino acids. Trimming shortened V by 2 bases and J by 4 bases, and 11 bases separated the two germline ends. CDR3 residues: CASSQPVWSETQYF. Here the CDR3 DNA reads TGTGCCAGCAGCCAACCAGTCTGGTCAGAGACCCAGTACTTC.

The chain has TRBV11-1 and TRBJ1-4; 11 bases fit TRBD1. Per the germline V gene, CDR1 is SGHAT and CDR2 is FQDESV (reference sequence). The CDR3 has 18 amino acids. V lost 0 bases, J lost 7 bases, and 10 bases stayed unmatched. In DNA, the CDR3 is TGTGCCAGCAGCTTAGCGGGGAACCCCGGGACAGGGGGTGAAAAACTGTTTTTT. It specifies CASSLAGNPGTGGEKLFF.

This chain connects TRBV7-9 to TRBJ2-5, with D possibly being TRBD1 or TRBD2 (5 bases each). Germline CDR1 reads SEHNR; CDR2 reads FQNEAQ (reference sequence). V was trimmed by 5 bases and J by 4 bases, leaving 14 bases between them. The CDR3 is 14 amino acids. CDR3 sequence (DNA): TGTGCCAGCAGCAGCCGCGAGGGACCAGAGACCCAGTACTTC. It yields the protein CASSSREGPETQYF. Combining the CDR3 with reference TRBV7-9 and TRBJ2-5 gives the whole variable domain DTGVSQNPRHKITKRGQNVTFRCDPISEHNRLYWYRQTLGQGPEFLTYFQNEAQLEKSRLLSDRFSAERPKGSFSTLEIQRTEQGDSAMYLCASSSREGPETQYFGPGTRLLVL.

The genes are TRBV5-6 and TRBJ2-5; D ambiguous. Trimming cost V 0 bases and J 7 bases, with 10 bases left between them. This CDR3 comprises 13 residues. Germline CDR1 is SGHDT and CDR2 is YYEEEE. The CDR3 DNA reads TGTGCCAGCAGCTTGGGCGGCTTCTCGACCCAGTACTTC. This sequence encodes CASSLGGFSTQYF.

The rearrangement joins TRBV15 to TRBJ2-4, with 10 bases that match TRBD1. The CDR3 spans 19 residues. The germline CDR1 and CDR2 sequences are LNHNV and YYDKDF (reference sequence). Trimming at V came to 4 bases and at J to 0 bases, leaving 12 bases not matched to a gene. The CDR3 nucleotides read TGTGCCACCAGCACAACCGTCGGGACAGGGGAGATAGCCAAAAACATTCAGTACTTC. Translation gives CATSTTVGTGEIAKNIQYF.

The CDR3 nucleotides read TGTGCCAGCAGCCAAGATTTGGGACCGCCCACTGGAGAGCAGTTCTTC. Amino acid sequence: CASSQDLGPPTGEQFF. The chain links TRBV3-1 to TRBJ2-1; the D gene could be TRBD1 or TRBD2 (5 bases each). CDR1 and CDR2 (germline): LGHDT, YNNKEL (reference sequence). V lost 0 bases to trimming and J lost 10 bases, with 19 bases between them. The CDR3 loop spans 16 amino acids.

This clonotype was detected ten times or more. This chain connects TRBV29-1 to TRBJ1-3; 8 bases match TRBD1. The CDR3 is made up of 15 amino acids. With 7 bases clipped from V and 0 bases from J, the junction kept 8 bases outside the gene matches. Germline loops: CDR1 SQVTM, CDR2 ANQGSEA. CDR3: CSAAGQVHSGNTIYF. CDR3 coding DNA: TGCAGCGCCGCGGGACAGGTCCACTCTGGAAACACCATATATTTT.

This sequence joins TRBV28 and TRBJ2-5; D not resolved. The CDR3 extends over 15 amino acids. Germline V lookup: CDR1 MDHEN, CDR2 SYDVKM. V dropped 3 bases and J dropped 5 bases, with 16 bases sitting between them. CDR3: CASSLYGRSEETQYF. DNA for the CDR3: TGTGCCAGCAGTTTGTACGGCCGGTCGGAGGAGACCCAGTACTTC.

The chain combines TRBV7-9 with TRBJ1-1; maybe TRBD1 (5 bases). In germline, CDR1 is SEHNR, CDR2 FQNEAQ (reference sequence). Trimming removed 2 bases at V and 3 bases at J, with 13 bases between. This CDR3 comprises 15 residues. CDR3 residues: CASSLSAGPYTEAFF. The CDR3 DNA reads TGTGCCAGCAGCTTATCAGCGGGACCTTACACTGAAGCTTTCTTT.

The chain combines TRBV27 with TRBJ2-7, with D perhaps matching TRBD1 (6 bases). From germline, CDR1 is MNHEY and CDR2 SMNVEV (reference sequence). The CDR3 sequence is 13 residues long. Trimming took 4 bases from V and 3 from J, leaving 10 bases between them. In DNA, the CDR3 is TGTGCCAGCAGTTGGGGACAATTCTACGAGCAGTACTTC. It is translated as CASSWGQFYEQYF.

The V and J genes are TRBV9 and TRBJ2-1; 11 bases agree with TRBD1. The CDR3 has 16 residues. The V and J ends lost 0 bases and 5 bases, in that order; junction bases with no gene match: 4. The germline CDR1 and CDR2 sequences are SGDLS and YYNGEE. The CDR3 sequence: CASSVVGQGANNEQFF. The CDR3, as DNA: TGTGCCAGCAGCGTAGTAGGACAGGGGGCCAACAATGAGCAGTTCTTC.

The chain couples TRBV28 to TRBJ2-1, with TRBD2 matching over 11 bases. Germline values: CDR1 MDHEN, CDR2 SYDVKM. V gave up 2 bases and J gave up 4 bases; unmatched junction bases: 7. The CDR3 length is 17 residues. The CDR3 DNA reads TGTGCCAGCAGTTTACCACTAGCGGGGGCCCAGTACAATGAGCAGTTCTTC. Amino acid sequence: CASSLPLAGAQYNEQFF. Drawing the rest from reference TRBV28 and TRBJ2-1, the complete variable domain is DVKVTQSSRYLVKRTGEKVFLECVQDMDHENMFWYRQDPGLGLRLIYFSYDVKMKEKGDIPEGYSVSREKKERFSLILESASTNQTSMYLCASSLPLAGAQYNEQFFGPGTRLTVL.

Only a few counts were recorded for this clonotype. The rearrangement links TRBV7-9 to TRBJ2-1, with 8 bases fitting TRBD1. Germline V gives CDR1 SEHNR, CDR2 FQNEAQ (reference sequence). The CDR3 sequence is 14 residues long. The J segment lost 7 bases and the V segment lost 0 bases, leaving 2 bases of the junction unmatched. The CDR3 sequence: CASSLARTGNEQFF. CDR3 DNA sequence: TGTGCCAGCAGCTTAGCCCGGACAGGGAATGAGCAGTTCTTC.